One sample yielded the 28 T cell receptor beta chains listed below, sequenced in a study of cytomegalovirus exposure and HLA in healthy donors. PCR involved 60 Vbeta and 13 Jbeta primers. Using immunoSEQ multiplex PCR, the repertoire was profiled, and TCRdb retains in-frame clones only, with some absent. The table records about 160,000 clones, approximately 77% of them present only once. What was sequenced was PBMCs. The receptors shown here come from a middle-aged man in good health and CMV-seropositive.

In this sample, this clone turned up once. The genes are TRBV7-2 and TRBJ1-2, with TRBD1 identical over 7 bases. V was clipped by 8 bases and J by 0 bases; unmatched bases: 6. The CDR3 is 14 residues long. Germline V gives CDR1 SGHTA, CDR2 FQGNSA. The CDR3 DNA reads as TGTGCCAGCCGCCGGGACAGATCTAACTATGGCTACACCTTC. This codes for CASRRDRSNYGYTF.

This chain links TRBV9 with TRBJ1-1; TRBD1 is a possible D gene (6 bases). The V gene lost 4 bases and the J gene lost 4 bases, with 14 bases spanning the gap. Germline values: CDR1 SGDLS, CDR2 YYNGEE. CDR3 size: 14 residues. This CDR3 is CASSTSDRPTEAFF. Written as DNA, the CDR3 is TGTGCCAGCAGCACCTCTGACAGGCCCACTGAAGCTTTCTTT.

The chain uses TRBV5-6 and TRBJ2-2; maybe TRBD1 (6 bases). Per germline, CDR1 SGHDT and CDR2 YYEEEE. The V end lost 2 bases, the J end lost 6 bases, and 11 bases lay between the germline ends. The CDR3 loop spans 14 amino acids. The CDR3 sequence is CASSLTGYAGELFF. Written as DNA, the CDR3 is TGTGCCAGCAGCTTAACAGGGTACGCCGGGGAGCTGTTTTTT.

The sample holds one count of this clone. J is TRBJ1-5 and V is TRBV9; D not resolved. Germline V gene lookup returns CDR1 SGDLS and CDR2 YYNGEE. This CDR3 is 18 amino acids long. Trimming stripped 0 bases from V and 0 bases from J, with 16 bases between. The CDR3 DNA follows: TGTGCCAGCAGCGTAGCGGGAGGAGGACGGTATAGCAATCAGCCCCAGCATTTT. Amino acids: CASSVAGGGRYSNQPQHF.

The V and J genes are TRBV7-2 and TRBJ1-2, with D perhaps TRBD1 (5 bases). The CDR3 runs to 14 residues. CDR1 and CDR2 from the germline V gene are SGHTA and FQGNSA. V lost 4 bases to trimming and J lost 4 bases, with 13 bases between them. As DNA, the CDR3 is TGTGCCAGCAGCTCGCCCTCCGGGGGCTATGGCTACACCTTC. Translating gives CASSSPSGGYGYTF.

V and J are TRBV15 and TRBJ1-6; 9 bases line up with TRBD1. V lost 0 bases to trimming and J lost 7 bases; unmatched junction nucleotides: 4. The CDR3 is 16 amino acids. Germline V gene data show CDR1 as LNHNV and CDR2 as YYDKDF (reference sequence). The CDR3, as DNA: TGTGCCACCAGCAGAGATGGGGGGACAGGGAATTCACCCCTCCACTTT. Its translation: CATSRDGGTGNSPLHF.

V gene TRBV6-4 combines with J gene TRBJ1-2; D remains ambiguous. The germline gives CDR1 MRHNA, CDR2 SNTAGT. The CDR3 length is 14 residues. Between the trimmed V and J ends, which lost 5 bases and 0 bases, there was a span of 10 bases. In nucleotides, the CDR3 is TGTGCCAGCAGTAGTACGGGGACTAACTATGGCTACACCTTC. Its protein product is CASSSTGTNYGYTF.

The chain recombines TRBV5-5 with TRBJ2-7; 7 bases align to TRBD2. J lost 0 bases, V lost 0 bases, and 6 bases had no gene match. CDR3 size: 16 residues. Germline lookup yields CDR1 SGHKS and CDR2 YYEKEE (reference sequence). The CDR3 spells CASSLASGASSYEQYF. DNA for the CDR3: TGTGCCAGCAGCTTGGCCAGCGGGGCCTCCTCCTACGAGCAGTACTTC.

V gene TRBV19 combines with J gene TRBJ2-2, with TRBD1 matching 10 bases. V shed 8 bases, J shed 6 bases, and the junction held 12 bases outside the gene matches. The CDR3 is 16 amino acids. The germline V gene encodes CDR1 LNHDA and CDR2 SQIVND (reference sequence). CDR3 DNA sequence: TGTGCCAGTTCCGGGACAGGGGTTAATGGGGCCGGGGAGCTGTTTTTT. Protein: CASSGTGVNGAGELFF. The full variable domain, its missing parts supplied by reference TRBV19 and TRBJ2-2, is DGGITQSPKYLFRKEGQNVTLSCEQNLNHDAMYWYRQDPGQGLRLIYYSQIVNDFQKGDIAEGYSVSREKKESFPLTVTSAQKNPTAFYLCASSGTGVNGAGELFFGEGSRLTVL.

This chain connects TRBV7-3 to TRBJ2-5; 9 bases map to TRBD2. With 2 bases clipped from V and 6 bases from J, the junction kept 4 bases outside the gene matches. This CDR3 comprises 14 residues. Looked up from germline, CDR1 is SGHTA and CDR2 is FQGTGA. CDR3 protein: CASSLLAGSKTQYF. CDR3 coding DNA: TGTGCCAGCAGCTTACTAGCGGGGAGCAAGACCCAGTACTTC.

This clone was counted a single time. This chain connects TRBV7-9 to TRBJ1-5, with 11 bases fitting TRBD1. Germline CDR1 is SEHNR and CDR2 is FQNEAQ (reference sequence). This CDR3 region has 16 residues. Trimming at V came to 5 bases and at J to 5 bases, leaving 8 bases not matched to a gene. CDR3 nucleotides: TGTGCCAGCAGCGAATCGGACAGGGGGCTCGATCAGCCCCAGCATTTT. The encoded protein is CASSESDRGLDQPQHF. Full variable domain (outside the CDR3, taken from reference TRBV7-9 and TRBJ1-5): DTGVSQNPRHKITKRGQNVTFRCDPISEHNRLYWYRQTLGQGPEFLTYFQNEAQLEKSRLLSDRFSAERPKGSFSTLEIQRTEQGDSAMYLCASSESDRGLDQPQHFGDGTRLSIL.

The CDR3 DNA reads as TGTGCCAGCAGCGTCGGGGGGCAGGGCAATCAGCCCCAGCATTTT. It encodes CASSVGGQGNQPQHF. V gene TRBV9 combines with J gene TRBJ1-5; TRBD1 might be the D (6 bases). CDR1 is SGDLS and CDR2 is YYNGEE in the germline V gene. The length of the CDR3 is 15 residues. Trimming cost V 2 bases and J 2 bases, with 11 bases left between them.

The rearrangement links TRBV7-9 to TRBJ2-3; 7 nucleotides align to TRBD1. This CDR3 contains 15 residues. With V trimmed by 6 bases and J by 2 bases, 8 bases remained unmatched. The V gene's germline CDR1 is SEHNR and CDR2 FQNEAQ (reference sequence). The DNA of the CDR3 is TGTGCCAGCAGGCCCCGGACAGGTTCCACAGATACGCAGTATTTT. It yields the protein CASRPRTGSTDTQYF.

This chain joins TRBV7-3 and TRBJ2-7, with D perhaps TRBD1 (6 bases). The CDR3 length is 13 residues. The germline V gene has CDR1 SGHTA and CDR2 FQGTGA. V was cut by 5 bases and J by 5 bases, with 13 bases left in between. The chain's CDR3 is CASSIIQGHEQYF. Written as DNA, the CDR3 is TGTGCCAGCAGCATAATACAGGGCCACGAGCAGTACTTC.

Only one count was recorded for this clone. The J gene is TRBJ2-7, the V gene TRBV4-1, with 7 nucleotides matching TRBD1. The CDR3 totals 15 residues. CDR1 is MGHRA and CDR2 is YSYEKL in the germline V gene. Trimming at V came to 4 bases and at J to 6 bases, leaving 12 bases not matched to a gene. This CDR3 reads CASSPPLTGNVEQYF. As DNA, the CDR3 is TGCGCCAGCAGCCCCCCTTTGACAGGGAATGTCGAGCAGTACTTC.

This chain uses TRBV28 with TRBJ2-4; TRBD1 aligns across 7 bases. Germline V lookup: CDR1 MDHEN, CDR2 SYDVKM. CDR3 length: 16 residues. Trimming removed 4 bases from V and 1 base from J; junction bases left unmatched: 7. Here the CDR3 reads CASSSPTGDAKNIQYF. CDR3 DNA: TGTGCCAGCAGTTCCCCTACAGGGGACGCCAAAAACATTCAGTACTTC.

This clone was counted a few times. V and J are TRBV19 and TRBJ2-3; possible D gene TRBD2, 6 bases. CDR3 length: 12 residues. Germline CDR1 reads LNHDA; CDR2 reads SQIVND (reference sequence). V lost 6 bases and J 5 bases, leaving 9 bases between the germline ends. The CDR3 DNA is TGTGCCAGTAGAATTAGCGGAGATACGCAGTATTTT. As protein: CASRISGDTQYF.

CDR3 residues: CSVVKGTNLYEQYF. CDR3 DNA sequence: TGCAGCGTTGTGAAGGGGACAAACCTCTACGAGCAGTACTTC. The V gene is TRBV29-1, the J gene TRBJ2-7; possibly TRBD1 for D (6 bases). Germline-derived CDR1 and CDR2 are SQVTM and ANQGSEA. The CDR3 is made up of 14 amino acids. The V end was cut by 4 bases, the J end by 3 bases, with 16 bases between.

This clone showed up just a few times. The chain recombines TRBV25-1 with TRBJ2-7; 8 bases agree with TRBD1. Germline assignment: CDR1 MGHDK and CDR2 SYGVNS. The CDR3 loop spans 13 amino acids. V dropped 10 bases and J dropped 0; count of bases not matched to a gene: 5. The CDR3 DNA reads as TGTGCCACCCAAGGGACAGGCTCCTACGAGCAGTACTTC. It specifies CATQGTGSYEQYF.

CDR3 sequence reads: CASSLDTNTGELFF. The CDR3 coding sequence is TGTGCCAGCAGCTTAGACACCAACACCGGGGAGCTGTTTTTT. This sequence joins TRBV7-9 and TRBJ2-2, with D uncertain. Germline V gene sequence: CDR1 SEHNR, CDR2 FQNEAQ (reference sequence). Trimming removed 1 base at V and 2 bases at J, with 5 bases between. This CDR3 spans 14 amino acids.

J is TRBJ2-3 and V is TRBV19, with 9 positions matching TRBD2. After removal of 7 bases from V and 0 bases from J, the junction contained 8 bases not matched to a gene. This CDR3 is built from 16 residues. Germline V gene lookup returns CDR1 LNHDA and CDR2 SQIVND (reference sequence). The CDR3 here is CASTVTSGGSTDTQYF. For the CDR3, the DNA is TGTGCCAGTACCGTGACTAGCGGAGGTAGCACAGATACGCAGTATTTT.

The chain combines TRBV11-2 with TRBJ2-1; 8 nucleotides agree with TRBD2. Germline CDR1 is SGHAT and CDR2 is FQNNGV. The trim removed 2 bases at V and 8 bases at J, leaving 5 bases unmatched. The length of the CDR3 is 14 residues. The CDR3 loop reads CASSLRLASDEQFF. In nucleotides, the CDR3 is TGTGCCAGCAGCTTACGACTAGCGTCCGATGAGCAGTTCTTC.

This clone appeared once. The rearrangement uses TRBV5-4 and TRBJ1-1; D remains ambiguous. The CDR3 has 12 amino acids. Germline V gene sequence: CDR1 SGHNT, CDR2 YYREEE (reference sequence). The V and J ends lost 2 bases and 7 bases respectively, with 9 bases between them. The DNA of the CDR3 is TGTGCCAGCAGCTTAGGAGGGTTTGAAGCTTTCTTT. Translating it yields CASSLGGFEAFF.

The rearrangement joins TRBV5-1 to TRBJ2-7; D is perhaps TRBD1 (6 bases). The ends were cut back, 4 bases at V and 0 bases at J, with 14 bases in the middle. The CDR3 covers 15 residues. Germline-derived CDR1 and CDR2 are SGHRS and YFSETQ. CDR3 region: CASSPDSSLSYEQYF. The CDR3 DNA follows: TGCGCCAGCAGCCCGGACAGCAGCCTCTCCTACGAGCAGTACTTC.

The CDR3, as DNA: TGTGCCACCAGACAGGGTACTAATGAAAAACTGTTTTTT. Protein: CATRQGTNEKLFF. The rearrangement joins TRBV19 to TRBJ1-4, with 7 nucleotides matching TRBD1. The CDR3 loop spans 13 amino acids. Germline values: CDR1 LNHDA, CDR2 SQIVND (reference sequence). V lost 10 bases and J lost 2; bases outside the gene matches: 4.

The chain carries TRBV19 and TRBJ2-1; TRBD1 aligns across 10 bases. CDR3 length equals 13 residues. Unmatched junction bases numbered 6, after V lost 5 bases and J lost 11 bases. Germline assignment: CDR1 LNHDA and CDR2 SQIVND (reference sequence). The CDR3 loop reads CASSVDRGLQQFF. CDR3 DNA sequence: TGTGCCAGTAGTGTCGACAGGGGGCTCCAGCAGTTCTTC.

This sequence joins TRBV4-3 and TRBJ2-1; TRBD2 matches 10 bases. Germline CDR1 LGHNA, CDR2 YSLEER. The CDR3 extends over 15 amino acids. With V trimmed by 6 bases and J by 2 bases, 4 bases remained unmatched. This CDR3 is CASSHSGGAYNEQFF. Written as DNA, the CDR3 is TGCGCCAGCAGTCACAGCGGGGGGGCCTACAATGAGCAGTTCTTC.

V is TRBV10-3 and J is TRBJ1-1, with 10 bases matching TRBD1. This CDR3 region has 13 residues. Germline V gene lookup returns CDR1 ENHRY and CDR2 SYGVKD. V gave up 0 bases and J gave up 9 bases; unmatched junction bases: 1. The CDR3 bases are TGTGCCATCAGTGAGTCGGGACAGGGGCAAGCTTTCTTT. Residues: CAISESGQGQAFF.